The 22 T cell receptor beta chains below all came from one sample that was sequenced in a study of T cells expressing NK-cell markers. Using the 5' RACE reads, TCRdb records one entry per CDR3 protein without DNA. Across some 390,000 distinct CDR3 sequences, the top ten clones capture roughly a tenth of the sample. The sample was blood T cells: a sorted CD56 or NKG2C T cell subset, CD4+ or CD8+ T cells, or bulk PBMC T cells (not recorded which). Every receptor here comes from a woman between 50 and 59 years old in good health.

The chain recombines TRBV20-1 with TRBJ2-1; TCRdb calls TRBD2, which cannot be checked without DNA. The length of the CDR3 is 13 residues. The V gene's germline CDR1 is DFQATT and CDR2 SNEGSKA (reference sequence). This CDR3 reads CSARRGKPNEQFF.

CDR3 amino acids: CASSGGGNQAKNIQYF. The V gene is TRBV6-4, the J gene TRBJ2-4; TCRdb reports TRBD1, a call that lacks DNA to check it against. This CDR3 region has 16 residues. The germline V gene encodes CDR1 MRHNA and CDR2 SNTAGT.

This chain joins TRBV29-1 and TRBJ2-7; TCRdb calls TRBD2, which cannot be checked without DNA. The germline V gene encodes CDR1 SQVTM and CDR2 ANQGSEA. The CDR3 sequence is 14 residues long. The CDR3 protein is CSALLAGVAYEQYF.

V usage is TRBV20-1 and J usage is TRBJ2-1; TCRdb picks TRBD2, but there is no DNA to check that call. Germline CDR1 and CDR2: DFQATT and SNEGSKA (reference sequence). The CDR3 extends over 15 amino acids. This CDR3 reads CSAVLRTSGYNEQFF.

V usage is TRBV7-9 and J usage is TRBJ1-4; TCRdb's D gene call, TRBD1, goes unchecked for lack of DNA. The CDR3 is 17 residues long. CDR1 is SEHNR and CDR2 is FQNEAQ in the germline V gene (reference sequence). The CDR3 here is CASSLTRGTSTNEKLFF.

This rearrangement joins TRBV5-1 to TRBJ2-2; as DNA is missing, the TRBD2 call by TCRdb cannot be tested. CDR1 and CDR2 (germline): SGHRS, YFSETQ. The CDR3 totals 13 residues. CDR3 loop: CASTLAGAGELFF.

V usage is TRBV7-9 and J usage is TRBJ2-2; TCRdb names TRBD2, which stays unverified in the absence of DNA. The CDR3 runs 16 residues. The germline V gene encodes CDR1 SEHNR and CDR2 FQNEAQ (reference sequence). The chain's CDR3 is CASSLKGRRDTGELFF.

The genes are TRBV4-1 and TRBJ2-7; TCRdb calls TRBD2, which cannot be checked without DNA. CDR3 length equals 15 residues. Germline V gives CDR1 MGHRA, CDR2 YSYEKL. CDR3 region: CASSPLTSVTYEQYF.

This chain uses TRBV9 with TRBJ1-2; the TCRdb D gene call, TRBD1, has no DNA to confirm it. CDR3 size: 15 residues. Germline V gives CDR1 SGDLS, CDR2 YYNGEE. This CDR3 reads CASSVSQGVGYGYTF.

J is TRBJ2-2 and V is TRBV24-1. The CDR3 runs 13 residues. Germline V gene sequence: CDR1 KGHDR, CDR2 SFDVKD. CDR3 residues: CATSDPYPGELFF.

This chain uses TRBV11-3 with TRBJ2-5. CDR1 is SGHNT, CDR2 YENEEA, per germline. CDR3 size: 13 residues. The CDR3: CASSLDQWETQYF. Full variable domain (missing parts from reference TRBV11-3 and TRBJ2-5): EAGVVQSPRYKIIEKKQPVAFWCNPISGHNTLYWYLQNLGQGPELLIRYENEEAVDDSQLPKDRFSAERLKGVDSTLKIQPAELGDSAVYLCASSLDQWETQYFGPGTRLLVL.

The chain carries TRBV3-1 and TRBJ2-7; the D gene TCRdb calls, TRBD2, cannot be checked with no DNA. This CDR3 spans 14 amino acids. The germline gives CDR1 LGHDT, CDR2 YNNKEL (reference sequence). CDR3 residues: CASSLSRAVDEQYF.

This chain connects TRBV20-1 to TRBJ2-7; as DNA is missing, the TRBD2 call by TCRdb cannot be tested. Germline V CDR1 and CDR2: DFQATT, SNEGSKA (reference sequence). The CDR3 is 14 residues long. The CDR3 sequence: CSARDQGGRREQYF.

The CDR3 loop is CASSLRAGVMSEQFF. This chain links TRBV7-9 with TRBJ2-1; lacking DNA, the TRBD2 call made by TCRdb goes unchecked. Per germline, CDR1 SEHNR and CDR2 FQNEAQ (reference sequence). CDR3 length: 15 residues.

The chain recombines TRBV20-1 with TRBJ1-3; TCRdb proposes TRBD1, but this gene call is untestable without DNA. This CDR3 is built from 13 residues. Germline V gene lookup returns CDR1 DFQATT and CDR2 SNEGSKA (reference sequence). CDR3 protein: CSAHRVSGNTIYF.

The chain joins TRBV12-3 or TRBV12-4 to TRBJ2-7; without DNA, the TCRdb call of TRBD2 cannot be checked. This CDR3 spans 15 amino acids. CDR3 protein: CASSLGGGGSHEQYF.

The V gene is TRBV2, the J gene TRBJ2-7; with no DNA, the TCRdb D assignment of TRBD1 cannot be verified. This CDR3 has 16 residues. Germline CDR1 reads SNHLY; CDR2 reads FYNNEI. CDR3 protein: CASIMGFGPRAYEQYF.

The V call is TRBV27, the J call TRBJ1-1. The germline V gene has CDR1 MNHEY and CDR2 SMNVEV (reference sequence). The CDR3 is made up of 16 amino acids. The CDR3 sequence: CASSTVGLSWNTEAFF.

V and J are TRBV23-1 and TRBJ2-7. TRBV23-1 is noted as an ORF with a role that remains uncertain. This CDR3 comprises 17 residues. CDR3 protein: CASSQLIWTESSYEQYF.

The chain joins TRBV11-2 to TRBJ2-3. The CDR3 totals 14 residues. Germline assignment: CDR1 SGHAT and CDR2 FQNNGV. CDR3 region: CASSLDHDRDTQYF. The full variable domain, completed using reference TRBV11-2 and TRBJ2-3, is EAGVAQSPRYKIIEKRQSVAFWCNPISGHATLYWYQQILGQGPKLLIQFQNNGVVDDSQLPKDRFSAERLKGVDSTLKIQPAKLEDSAVYLCASSLDHDRDTQYFGPGTRLTVL.

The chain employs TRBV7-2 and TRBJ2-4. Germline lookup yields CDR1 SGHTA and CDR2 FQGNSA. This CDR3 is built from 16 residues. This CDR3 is CASSLEPTGAKNIQYF.

The CDR3 sequence is CASSLGSGSNEQFF. The chain combines TRBV7-2 with TRBJ2-1; TCRdb lists TRBD2, though no DNA is available to test this call. This CDR3 is built from 14 residues. Per the germline V gene, CDR1 is SGHTA and CDR2 is FQGNSA.